This is a list of T cell receptor beta chains from one sample in a study of blood T cell repertoires in COVID-19. Produced via immunoSEQ multiplex PCR; TCRdb's table is partial and in-frame only. The sample has roughly 60,000 clones; roughly 85% are singletons. The sequencing sample was made of peripheral blood. The receptors originated from a human donor in a cohort sampled during active COVID-19. CDR3s include the opening cysteine and the closing phenylalanine or tryptophan. A D gene is named only where the DNA matches it firmly. A row's size may be missing; if present it is once, few, many or a size class.

TRBJ1-1 | - | few | TRBV18 | TGTGCCAGCTCACCAGAGCATCAGGGCACTGAAGCTTTCTTT | CASSPEHQGTEAFF
TRBJ1-2 | - | - | TRBV25-1 | TGTGCCAGCGGCGGGGGGGAGGTCTATGGCTACACCTTC | CASGGGEVYGYTF
TRBJ1-1 | TRBD1 | - | TRBV6-5 | TGTGCCAGCAGCCGACAGGGACTGAACACTGAAGCTTTCTTT | CASSRQGLNTEAFF
TRBJ1-6 | TRBD1 | few | TRBV9 | TGTGCCAGCAGCGTATCTAATTCGGGACAGGGCTCACCCCTCCACTTT | CASSVSNSGQGSPLHF
TRBJ2-2 | TRBD2 | once | TRBV5-6 | TGTGCCAGCAGCTTGGCGGGACTAGGTTTTGTCGGGGAGCTGTTTTTT | CASSLAGLGFVGELFF
TRBJ2-1 | - | - | TRBV7-9 | TGTGCCAGCAGCTTGACAGTCCTTAATGAGCAGTTCTTC | CASSLTVLNEQFF
TRBJ2-3 | TRBD2 | - | TRBV4-1 | TGCGCCAGCAGCCAAGGGTCAGCGGGGGGCGGCGCAGATACGCAGTATTTT | CASSQGSAGGGADTQYF
TRBJ2-1 | - | - | TRBV5-1 | TGCGCCAGCAGCTTGCGCCGGGGGACCTACAATGAGCAGTTCTTC | CASSLRRGTYNEQFF
TRBJ2-1 | - | - | TRBV19 | TGTGCCAGTAGTGGGCCCCCACCCTATGAGCAGTTCTTC | CASSGPPPYEQFF
TRBJ2-7 | TRBD1 | - | TRBV2 | TGTGCCAGCCGACAGACAGGGAGTCTCGACGAGCAGTACTTC | CASRQTGSLDEQYF
TRBJ2-3 | - | - | TRBV29-1 | TGCAGCGTGGGCCACGGACAGATCACAGATACGCAGTATTTT | CSVGHGQITDTQYF
TRBJ1-2 | - | - | TRBV11-2 | TGTGCCAGCAGCTTAGATCGAGGGGGTGGCTACACCTTC | CASSLDRGGGYTF
TRBJ2-5 | TRBD2 | - | TRBV11-3 | TGTGCCAGCAGAAGACAGGCGGGGGGAGAGACCCAGTACTTC | CASRRQAGGETQYF
TRBJ2-7 | TRBD1 | - | TRBV18 | TGTGCCAGCTCACCTCGGACAGGGTCCTACGAGCAGTACTTC | CASSPRTGSYEQYF
TRBJ2-3 | - | - | TRBV7-2 | TGTGCCAGCAGCGCAGGAGGGGCCCACACAGATACGCAGTATTTT | CASSAGGAHTDTQYF
TRBJ2-3 | - | - | TRBV18 | TGTGCCAGCTCACCAGGAGGGGGGGCAGATACGCAGTATTTT | CASSPGGGADTQYF
TRBJ2-5 | TRBD2 | - | TRBV2 | TGTGCCAGCAGTGAAGGATTAGCGGGACAGACCCAGTACTTC | CASSEGLAGQTQYF
TRBJ2-3 | TRBD1 | once | TRBV24-1 | TGTGCCACCAGTGACACAGGGGGGAGCACAGATACGCAGTATTTT | CATSDTGGSTDTQYF
TRBJ2-7 | TRBD2 | - | TRBV19 | TGTGCCAGTAGTCGCGCCAGCGGGGGCTACGAGCAGTACTTC | CASSRASGGYEQYF